One sample yielded the 11 T cell receptor beta chains listed below, sequenced in a study of technical replicates of blood from a few donors. TCRdb's copy holds only in-frame clones and misses some; the assay was immunoSEQ multiplex PCR. Of 95,000 to 100,000 clones in the sample, 90% to 97% were seen once. The sequenced sample consisted of T cells isolated from PBMCs. These TCRs come from a human donor in good health.

This chain joins TRBV9 and TRBJ1-5, with no clear D. Trimming removed 3 bases from V and 4 bases from J, with 8 bases in between. The germline gives CDR1 SGDLS, CDR2 YYNGEE. The CDR3 totals 13 residues. CDR3 loop: CASSAGLNQPQHF. In DNA form, the CDR3 reads TGTGCCAGCAGCGCAGGACTTAATCAGCCCCAGCATTTT.

V is TRBV25-1 and J is TRBJ2-5, with TRBD2 matching over 13 bases. Germline V gene sequence: CDR1 MGHDK, CDR2 SYGVNS. This CDR3 spans 13 amino acids. The DNA of the CDR3 is TGTGTCTCGGGACTAGCGGGACAAGAGACCCAGTACTTC. Translation gives CVSGLAGQETQYF.

This chain uses TRBV2 with TRBJ1-5; D remains unclear. Trimming took 7 bases from V and 6 from J, leaving 16 bases between them. Germline CDR1 and CDR2: SNHLY and FYNNEI. The CDR3 length is 14 residues. CDR3 sequence: CASKGAGFSQPQHF. The CDR3 DNA follows: TGTGCCAGCAAGGGAGCAGGATTTTCTCAGCCCCAGCATTTT.

The chain couples TRBV6-5 to TRBJ1-4; 8 nucleotides line up with TRBD1. Trimming took 6 bases from V and 7 from J; bases not matched to a gene: 1. The CDR3 is 12 amino acids. Germline assignment: CDR1 MNHEY and CDR2 SVGAGI. The CDR3 loop is CASSRGLEKLFF. The DNA for the CDR3 is TGTGCCAGCAGCAGGGGGCTTGAAAAACTGTTTTTT.

This sequence joins TRBV7-8 and TRBJ2-7, with D possibly TRBD2 on 6 matching bases. The germline V and J ends were trimmed by 6 bases and 3 bases, with 18 bases remaining between them. CDR3 length: 15 residues. Per germline, CDR1 SGHVS and CDR2 FQNEAQ. CDR3 sequence: CASRRTGTSYYEQYF. In DNA form, the CDR3 reads TGTGCCAGCAGACGTACCGGGACTTCTTACTACGAGCAGTACTTC.

The chain is built from TRBV4-1 and TRBJ2-3, with 9 bases fitting TRBD2. The J segment lost 4 bases and the V segment lost 1 base, leaving 9 bases of the junction unmatched. Per the germline V gene, CDR1 is MGHRA and CDR2 is YSYEKL. This CDR3 region has 17 residues. The CDR3 is CASSQVSFRTSADTQYF. The CDR3 DNA is TGCGCCAGCAGCCAAGTGTCTTTTAGGACTAGCGCAGATACGCAGTATTTT.

V gene TRBV19 combines with J gene TRBJ2-5, with D possibly matching TRBD2 (6 bases). Looked up from germline, CDR1 is LNHDA and CDR2 is SQIVND (reference sequence). The length of the CDR3 is 15 residues. V gave up 5 bases and J gave up 1 base, with 14 bases separating them. The CDR3 DNA reads as TGTGCCAGTAGTTTGGCCGGAGGGTTCCAAGAGACCCAGTACTTC. Encoded protein: CASSLAGGFQETQYF.

This clone occurred a few times. The chain employs TRBV7-9 and TRBJ1-1; no clear D gene. The CDR3 runs 14 residues. Trimming left V 1 base short and J 5 bases short, with 11 bases between. CDR1 is SEHNR and CDR2 is FQNEAQ in the germline V gene (reference sequence). DNA of the CDR3: TGTGCCAGCAGCTTAGTTACGGGAGAAACTGAAGCTTTCTTT. Translation: CASSLVTGETEAFF.

The V and J genes are TRBV30 and TRBJ2-4; maybe TRBD2 (5 bases). The germline CDR1 and CDR2 sequences are GTSNPN and SVGIG (reference sequence). The V gene lost 8 bases and the J gene lost 0 bases, with 17 bases spanning the gap. The CDR3 extends over 15 amino acids. CDR3 in DNA: TGTGCCCGTAATCGGACTCGACTAGCCAAAAACATTCAGTACTTC. Protein sequence: CARNRTRLAKNIQYF.

This chain joins TRBV14 and TRBJ2-1, with unresolved D. The CDR3 loop spans 12 amino acids. Trimming removed 5 bases at V and 7 bases at J, with 9 bases between. Germline CDR1 SGHDN, CDR2 FVKESK. The CDR3 region is CASSLSRNEQFF. The CDR3 DNA follows: TGTGCCAGCAGCTTGAGTCGGAATGAGCAGTTCTTC.

This clone was recorded only once. This rearrangement joins TRBV6-1 to TRBJ2-7; 7 bases are a match to TRBD1. The trim removed 4 bases at V and 0 bases at J, leaving 6 bases unmatched. The CDR3 has 15 amino acids. Germline CDR1 is MNHNS and CDR2 is SASEGT. The CDR3 sequence is CASSGPGQSSYEQYF. The CDR3 nucleotides are TGTGCCAGCAGTGGACCGGGACAGAGCTCCTACGAGCAGTACTTC.